The present T cell receptor beta chain was sequenced within a study of T-cell reconstitution after alpha-beta-depleted transplantation in children. Study conclusions and caveats: A year post-transplant, T-cell counts and diversity derived mostly from newly produced T cells. Elevated TCRbeta diversity at day 60 was traced, in some patients, to surviving recipient T cells and thymic progenitors.

The germline gives CDR1 SGHTA, CDR2 FQGNSA. The CDR3 spans 12 residues. V was pared by 3 bases and J by 2 bases, with 5 bases between. TCRbeta library preparation incorporated unique molecular identifiers. A single record per CDR3 protein comes from TCRdb applying MiXCR to the PCR reads. The sample records over 45,000 distinct CDR3 sequences, approximately 9.2% being singletons. This clonotype was seen ten or more times. As yet, its antigen is unknown. J is TRBJ2-7 and V is TRBV7-2; perhaps TRBD2 as D (5 bases). Sequences were derived from PBMCs, mostly from graft donor cells, sampled 60 days after TCRalphabeta/CD19-depleted stem cell transplant. This receptor was identified in a male patient aged 2-15 years who had a stem cell transplant for chronic granulomatous disease, so the T cells may come from the graft donor. CDR3 loop: CASSFSAYEQYF. DNA for the CDR3: TGTGCCAGCAGCTTTAGCGCCTACGAGCAGTACTTC.